This T cell receptor (beta chain) was obtained from a study of blood T cell repertoires in COVID-19. Germline trimming cut 2 bases from V and 7 bases from J; bases unmatched to any gene: 5. Germline V gene sequence: CDR1 KGHSH, CDR2 LQKENI. The CDR3 is 15 amino acids. Sequencing was performed with immunoSEQ multiplex PCR; in TCRdb, only in-frame clones are kept and a portion is missing. The sample includes 180,000 or so clones, 80% to 85% of them seen just once. The TCR originated in an elderly woman with COVID-19, enrolled during active disease. Material for sequencing was peripheral blood. This chain connects TRBV18 to TRBJ2-1, with TRBD1 matching over 10 bases. The CDR3 nucleotides read TGTGCCAGCTCACCAGACAGGGGGCTACGGAATGAGCAGTTCTTC. Protein sequence: CASSPDRGLRNEQFF.